This T cell receptor (beta chain) stems from a study of cytomegalovirus exposure and HLA in healthy donors. Study-wide results and limits: Despite most TCR sequences being rare, some public TCRs occurred in many donors. Sequencing depth across donors, presence/absence analyses assumed, was roughly uniform.

V shed 6 bases and J 7 bases; nucleotides not matched to a gene: 7. Germline V gene lookup returns CDR1 ENHRY and CDR2 SYGVKD. The CDR3 length is 13 residues. PCR used 60 Vbeta primers and 13 Jbeta primers. In the authors' methods: Around 11 million of tens of millions of unique TCR beta chains were shared, per a later count. Libraries were prepared by immunoSEQ multiplex PCR; TCRdb keeps only in-frame clonotypes and omits some of them. Clone size and the V and J calls come from that table; the DNA yielded D and trimming. This sample has about 220,000 clones, with about 80% found just once. With regard to this clone: The antigen is unknown.

The V gene is TRBV10-3, the J gene TRBJ1-1; 8 nucleotides agree with TRBD1. Material: PBMCs. The sequence came from a man younger than 35 in good health and CMV-seronegative. CDR3 coding DNA: TGTGCCATCAGGGCAGGGGGCTGGGGTGAAGCTTTCTTT. It is translated as CAIRAGGWGEAFF.